Following are 11 T cell receptor beta chains from one sample sequenced in a study of breast tumors, draining lymph nodes, adjacent tissues. MiXCR, run by TCRdb on the multiplex PCR reads, gives a single entry per CDR3 protein. The sample lists more than 15,000 distinct CDR3 sequences, roughly 60% occurring once. Specimen: tumor-adjacent breast tissue. Every receptor here comes from a female donor with breast cancer. Some clones in this sample may be carry-over from other donors' samples.

This chain's CDR3 is CSARTGEGYGYTF. CDR3 bases: TGCAGTGCTAGGACAGGGGAGGGCTATGGCTACACCTTC. This sequence joins TRBV20-1 and TRBJ1-2; TRBD1 matches at 8 bases. Germline V lookup: CDR1 DFQATT, CDR2 SNEGSKA (reference sequence). The length of the CDR3 is 13 residues. With V trimmed by 3 bases and J by 4 bases, 4 bases remained unmatched.

This chain joins TRBV29-1 and TRBJ1-4, with D possibly TRBD1 on 5 matching bases. Trimming cost V 4 bases and J 4 bases, with 10 bases left between them. The CDR3 extends over 13 amino acids. Per germline, CDR1 SQVTM and CDR2 ANQGSEA. The CDR3 spells CSVGDVINEKLFF. The CDR3 coding sequence is TGCAGCGTTGGGGACGTTATTAATGAAAAACTGTTTTTT.

The chain carries TRBV7-2 and TRBJ2-3, with D possibly called TRBD1 or TRBD2 (8 bases each). From germline, CDR1 is SGHTA and CDR2 FQGNSA. The V end lost 1 base, the J end lost 5 bases, and 16 bases lay between the germline ends. CDR3 size: 16 residues. In DNA form, the CDR3 reads TGTGCCAGCAGCTTAGGGACAGGGAGCGGGAGAGATACGCAGTATTTT. Amino acids: CASSLGTGSGRDTQYF.

V gene TRBV19 combines with J gene TRBJ2-2, with TRBD1 matching over 7 bases. CDR1 LNHDA and CDR2 SQIVND come from the germline V gene (reference sequence). V trimming: 10 bases; J trimming: 4 bases; junction bases outside the gene matches: 15. The CDR3 totals 16 residues. The CDR3 DNA sequence: TGTGCCACCCCTCAATCGACAGGGCATGGCACCGGGGAGCTGTTTTTT. This sequence encodes CATPQSTGHGTGELFF.

Relative to its sample, this clonotype is medium-sized. This sequence joins TRBV5-6 and TRBJ1-2; D is unresolved. Deletions cut 4 bases from V and 5 bases from J, with 21 bases between. The CDR3 contains 16 residues. Germline lookup yields CDR1 SGHDT and CDR2 YYEEEE. The CDR3: CASSPMSGLLYYGYTF. The DNA of the CDR3 is TGTGCCAGCAGCCCAATGTCAGGACTCCTCTATTATGGCTACACCTTC.

V gene TRBV9 combines with J gene TRBJ2-3; 7 nucleotides line up with TRBD2. The CDR3 consists of 15 residues. Germline values: CDR1 SGDLS, CDR2 YYNGEE. V shed 3 bases and J 5 bases; nucleotides not matched to a gene: 9. This chain's CDR3 is CASSGGGGWGDTQYF. CDR3 DNA sequence: TGTGCCAGCAGCGGGGGGGGGGGGTGGGGAGATACGCAGTATTTT.

The J gene is TRBJ2-7, the V gene TRBV11-2; 11 nucleotides line up with TRBD2. The CDR3 is made up of 15 amino acids. Germline CDR1 reads SGHAT; CDR2 reads FQNNGV. Unmatched junction bases numbered 5, after V lost 5 bases and J lost 2 bases. This CDR3 is CASSRGLAATYEQYF. The CDR3 coding sequence is TGTGCCAGCAGCCGGGGACTAGCGGCAACCTACGAGCAGTACTTC.

This clonotype is medium-sized (0.01 to 0.1%). The chain is built from TRBV28 and TRBJ1-6, with TRBD1 matching over 8 bases. With 3 bases clipped from V and 8 bases from J, the junction kept 6 bases outside the gene matches. Germline V gene lookup returns CDR1 MDHEN and CDR2 SYDVKM. The CDR3 runs 15 residues. CDR3 nucleotide sequence: TGTGCCAGCAGTTTTCCCCAGACAGGGGATTCACCCCTCCACTTT. Translation: CASSFPQTGDSPLHF.

On this clonotype: One junction end does not reproduce the germline sequence, and a read error may be involved. This sequence joins TRBV10-3 and TRBJ1-2; D is unresolved. Germline lookup yields CDR1 ENHRY and CDR2 SYGVKD. The CDR3 runs 14 residues. This CDR3 is CAISESTEPYGYAF. The CDR3 nucleotides are TGTGCCATCAGTGAGTCAACCGAACCCTATGGCTACGCCTTC.

The chain employs TRBV7-3 and TRBJ1-6; possible D gene TRBD1, 5 bases. Germline V gene data show CDR1 as SGHTA and CDR2 as FQGTGA. The CDR3 extends over 15 amino acids. V lost 4 bases and J 9 bases, leaving 16 bases between the germline ends. CDR3 nucleotides: TGTGCCAGCAGCTCCATGGGGGGGAGTGGTTCACCCCTCCACTTT. Translating it yields CASSSMGGSGSPLHF. Combining the CDR3 with reference TRBV7-3 and TRBJ1-6 gives the whole variable domain GAGVSQTPSNKVTEKGKYVELRCDPISGHTALYWYRQSLGQGPEFLIYFQGTGAADDSGLPNDRFFAVRPEGSVSTLKIQRTERGDSAVYLCASSSMGGSGSPLHFGNGTRLTVT.

This clonotype is termed medium-sized. V and J are TRBV5-1 and TRBJ1-4; 9 bases agree with TRBD1. This CDR3 comprises 15 residues. V was pared by 0 bases and J by 4 bases, with 1 base of the junction left unmatched. Germline lookup yields CDR1 SGHRS and CDR2 YFSETQ. The CDR3 region is CASSLEGQGNEKLFF. CDR3 nucleotide sequence: TGCGCCAGCAGCTTGGAGGGACAGGGTAATGAAAAACTGTTTTTT.